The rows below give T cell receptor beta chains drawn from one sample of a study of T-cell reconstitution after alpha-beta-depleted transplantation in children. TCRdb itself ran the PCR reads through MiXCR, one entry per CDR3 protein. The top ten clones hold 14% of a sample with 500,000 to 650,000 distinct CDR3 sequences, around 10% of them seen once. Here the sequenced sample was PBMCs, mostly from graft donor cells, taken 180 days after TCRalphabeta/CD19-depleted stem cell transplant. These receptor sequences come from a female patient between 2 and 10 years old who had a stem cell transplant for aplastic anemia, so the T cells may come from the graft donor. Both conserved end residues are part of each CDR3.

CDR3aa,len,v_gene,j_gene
CSARDFSGHRNEQFF,15,TRBV20-1,TRBJ2-1
CATGVAETQYF,11,TRBV19,TRBJ2-5
CASSRSGNWNEQFF,14,TRBV21-1,TRBJ2-1
CASSLHPPYQAYEQYF,16,TRBV28,TRBJ2-7
CARGSGSPDTQYF,13,TRBV19,TRBJ2-3
CASNGRAPTDTQYF,14,TRBV5-1,TRBJ2-3
CASSQEGFSGNTIYF,15,TRBV4-3,TRBJ1-3
CASSVDPKNQPQHF,14,TRBV9,TRBJ1-5
CASSLSPWQGANTGELFF,18,TRBV7-7,TRBJ2-2
CASSYDRVVNEQFF,14,TRBV6-2/TRBV6-3,TRBJ2-1
CASSLSPRGRRETQYF,16,TRBV28,TRBJ2-5
CASSEFGTTPYNEQFF,16,TRBV2,TRBJ2-1
CARSLEDTKAKNIQYF,16,TRBV5-3,TRBJ2-4
CASSHLGGESYGYTF,15,TRBV12-3/TRBV12-4,TRBJ1-2
CASSLAGTGRLALNEQFF,18,TRBV5-1,TRBJ2-1
CASSGVRGTEAFF,13,TRBV11-2,TRBJ1-1
CAISESRLSDQPQHF,15,TRBV10-3,TRBJ1-5
CATSREGWGYTF,12,TRBV15,TRBJ1-2
CASPRESYWPQHF,13,TRBV12-3/TRBV12-4,TRBJ1-5
CASSLVPAGLYNEQFF,16,TRBV7-2,TRBJ2-1
CSAREAVMNTEAFF,14,TRBV20-1,TRBJ1-1
CASSLVLREAGGAFF,15,TRBV12-3/TRBV12-4,TRBJ1-1
CASSQEAGFGNTIYF,15,TRBV4-3,TRBJ1-3
CSSYPAGRRNEQFF,14,TRBV29-1,TRBJ2-1
CASSPYGDSQPQHF,14,TRBV7-9,TRBJ1-5
CASSLAHGVRTEAFF,15,TRBV7-2,TRBJ1-1
CASSVVMESGSRKNIQYF,18,TRBV9,TRBJ2-4
CASSTGLAGGSSYEQYF,17,TRBV13,TRBJ2-7
CASSYHGAGAYGYTF,15,TRBV6-5,TRBJ1-2
CSASGGSTQETQYF,14,TRBV20-1,TRBJ2-5
CSARRTGGPRNTEAFF,16,TRBV20-1,TRBJ1-1
CASSSSGRGITDTQYF,16,TRBV7-6,TRBJ2-3
CATSDDVEGANYNEQFF,17,TRBV24-1,TRBJ2-1
CASSLSYRGSDGYTF,15,TRBV3-1,TRBJ1-2
CSAREIRDNTEAFF,14,TRBV20-1,TRBJ1-1
CASSKLKGPATEAFF,15,TRBV21-1,TRBJ1-1
CSARSTGDGYTF,12,TRBV20-1,TRBJ1-2
CASSSRAQETQYF,13,TRBV7-6,TRBJ2-5
CASSSMDRFGEKLFF,15,TRBV11-2,TRBJ1-4
CASSPFFISSGDEQFF,16,TRBV18,TRBJ2-1
CSARALGSGSSYNEQFF,17,TRBV20-1,TRBJ2-1
CASSYDPGPPDEQFF,15,TRBV6-5,TRBJ2-1
CASSLASLYGYTF,13,TRBV7-2,TRBJ1-2
CASSLAQREETQYF,14,TRBV12-3/TRBV12-4,TRBJ2-5
CASTYYRAGEKLFF,14,TRBV28,TRBJ1-4
CASSARRTTPYNEQFF,16,TRBV9,TRBJ2-1
CASSLDRGLGETQYF,15,TRBV7-2,TRBJ2-5
CSVAFGAYEQYF,12,TRBV29-1,TRBJ2-7
CSVLHSLLAGGSNEQFF,17,TRBV29-1,TRBJ2-1
CASDGGMKTQYF,12,TRBV5-7,TRBJ2-5
CSARDLKAVGNTIYF,15,TRBV20-1,TRBJ1-3
CSASPSSNEKLFF,13,TRBV20-1,TRBJ1-4
CSVAGLAGQGSYNEQFF,17,TRBV29-1,TRBJ2-1
CASSSSSLLGGNQPQHF,17,TRBV12-3/TRBV12-4,TRBJ1-5